Below are 17 T cell receptor beta chains sequenced from a single sample in a study of T cells in Graves' hyperthyroidism and ophthalmopathy. TCR beta CDR3 region amplification was performed from RNA transcripts. An initial round of RT-PCR targeting the TCR CDR3 relied on the HTBI primer set. TCRdb re-called the multiplex PCR reads with MiXCR, one entry per CDR3 protein. The repertoire includes approximately 740,000 distinct CDR3 sequences, less than 15% of them detected once, and approximately 10% sits in the top ten. Sequenced input: blood. These receptors were taken from a woman under 30 with Graves' hyperthyroidism.

This clonotype has ten or more counts. This chain uses TRBV11-2 with TRBJ1-6, with unresolved D. V lost 0 bases and J 9 bases, leaving 6 bases between the germline ends. The V gene's germline CDR1 is SGHAT and CDR2 FQNNGV. The CDR3 length is 13 residues. The CDR3 sequence: CASSLDRGSPLHF. The CDR3 DNA follows: TGTGCCAGCAGCTTAGACAGAGGTTCACCCCTCCACTTT.

The rearrangement joins TRBV3-1 to TRBJ2-7; a weak D match, TRBD2 (6 bases). Germline CDR1 LGHDT, CDR2 YNNKEL (reference sequence). Trimming stripped 3 bases from V and 2 bases from J, with 11 bases between. The CDR3 runs to 14 residues. CDR3 in DNA: TGTGCCAGCAGCCACCCGGGACTGACCTACGAGCAGTACTTC. This codes for CASSHPGLTYEQYF.

This clonotype showed up just a few times. The chain uses TRBV20-1 and TRBJ2-5; 12 nucleotides match TRBD2. The CDR3 loop spans 13 amino acids. V shed 6 bases, J shed 5 bases, and the junction held 4 bases outside the gene matches. The germline V gene has CDR1 DFQATT and CDR2 SNEGSKA (reference sequence). The CDR3 sequence is CSAWTSGVETQYF. As DNA, the CDR3 is TGCAGTGCATGGACTAGCGGGGTCGAGACCCAGTACTTC.

This clonotype was seen many times. This chain links TRBV4-1 with TRBJ2-7; tentative D call: TRBD2 (5 bases). The CDR3 length is 14 residues. V gave up 4 bases and J gave up 2 bases, with 12 bases separating them. The germline V gene encodes CDR1 MGHRA and CDR2 YSYEKL. The CDR3 DNA sequence: TGCGCCAGCAGCCGAGGCGGGCCACCCTACGAGCAGTACTTC. It is translated as CASSRGGPPYEQYF.

Only a few counts were recorded for this clonotype. The chain is built from TRBV6-1 and TRBJ2-2; D ambiguous. The CDR3 is made up of 13 amino acids. V was pared by 6 bases and J by 6 bases, with 11 bases between. Germline V gives CDR1 MNHNS, CDR2 SASEGT. The DNA of the CDR3 is TGTGCCAGCAGCCAAGGGCTACCCGGGGAGCTGTTTTTT. The encoded protein is CASSQGLPGELFF.

This clonotype showed up just a few times. The chain carries TRBV4-3 and TRBJ1-1; a weak D match, TRBD1 (5 bases). The ends were cut back, 0 bases at V and 11 bases at J, with 16 bases in the middle. The germline V gene encodes CDR1 LGHNA and CDR2 YSLEER. The CDR3 runs 14 residues. The CDR3 spells CASSQEWGSVAAFF. CDR3 in DNA: TGCGCCAGCAGCCAAGAGTGGGGGTCCGTGGCGGCTTTCTTT.

This clonotype showed up just a few times. The rearrangement joins TRBV19 to TRBJ2-7, with D possibly TRBD1 on 6 matching bases. CDR1 and CDR2 (germline): LNHDA, SQIVND (reference sequence). The CDR3 sequence is 15 residues long. The V gene lost 4 bases and the J gene lost 3 bases, with 16 bases spanning the gap. The DNA of the CDR3 is TGTGCCAGTAGTACAGGGGCGGACCTCTTCTACGAGCAGTACTTC. The encoded protein is CASSTGADLFYEQYF.

This clonotype was seen a handful of times. V is TRBV16 and J is TRBJ1-1; D call uncertain. CDR3 size: 16 residues. The V end lost 5 bases, the J end lost 2 bases, and 18 bases lay between the germline ends. Germline lookup yields CDR1 KGHSY and CDR2 FQNENV. The chain's CDR3 is CASSTTPTADNTEAFF. The CDR3 DNA is TGTGCCAGCAGCACAACCCCTACAGCCGATAACACTGAAGCTTTCTTT.

This clonotype occurred many times. The V gene is TRBV12-3 or TRBV12-4, the J gene TRBJ2-1; a weak D match, TRBD2 (7 bases). This CDR3 has 13 residues. V was shortened by 5 bases and J by 8 bases, with 13 bases between the two germline ends. CDR3 nucleotide sequence: TGTGCCAGCAGTCTAGGGGGGGTGTATGAGCAGTTCTTC. It translates to CASSLGGVYEQFF.

This clonotype came up a few times. The CDR3 loop reads CASSASGHYGYTF. The CDR3 DNA is TGTGCCAGCAGCGCCAGCGGCCACTATGGCTACACCTTC. This chain connects TRBV7-2 to TRBJ1-2; D uncertain. Germline lookup yields CDR1 SGHTA and CDR2 FQGNSA. The CDR3 totals 13 residues. Between the trimmed V and J ends, which lost 5 bases and 3 bases, there was a span of 10 bases.

In its sample, this clonotype was seen many times. This sequence joins TRBV18 and TRBJ2-5, with TRBD1 identical over 7 bases. The V segment lost 4 bases and the J segment 4 bases; nucleotides outside the gene matches: 3. Germline CDR1 reads KGHSH; CDR2 reads LQKENI. The CDR3 has 13 amino acids. Here the CDR3 reads CASSQTGSETQYF. The CDR3 DNA sequence: TGTGCCAGCTCACAGACAGGGTCAGAGACCCAGTACTTC. The full variable domain, rest sourced from reference TRBV18 and TRBJ2-5, is NAGVMQNPRHLVRRRGQEARLRCSPMKGHSHVYWYRQLPEEGLKFMVYLQKENIIDESGMPKERFSAEFPKEGPSILRIQQVVRGDSAAYFCASSQTGSETQYFGPGTRLLVL.

This clonotype was observed at least ten times. This sequence joins TRBV10-3 and TRBJ1-1; D might be TRBD1 (5 bases). The CDR3 consists of 15 residues. Trimming stripped 10 bases from V and 5 bases from J, with 23 bases between. The germline V gene encodes CDR1 ENHRY and CDR2 SYGVKD. The CDR3 loop is CATQRGGGVMTEAFF. The CDR3 nucleotides are TGTGCCACTCAGCGAGGTGGGGGGGTGATGACTGAAGCTTTCTTT.

V usage is TRBV4-1 and J usage is TRBJ2-5; D is ambiguous. Germline CDR1 reads MGHRA; CDR2 reads YSYEKL. This CDR3 contains 17 residues. V was cut by 1 base and J by 5 bases, with 20 bases left in between. The CDR3 bases are TGCGCCAGCAGCCAAGTAGCAGTCCCCGGGCTAAGGGAGACCCAGTACTTC. This gives the protein CASSQVAVPGLRETQYF.

This clonotype came up many times. V gene TRBV20-1 combines with J gene TRBJ2-7, with 7 bases aligning to TRBD1. This CDR3 spans 14 amino acids. The V gene's germline CDR1 is DFQATT and CDR2 SNEGSKA (reference sequence). With V trimmed by 2 bases and J by 6 bases, 10 bases remained unmatched. The CDR3 bases are TGCAGTGCTAGAAGACCGGGACAGAAAAGCGAGCAGTACTTC. Amino acids: CSARRPGQKSEQYF.

A remark on this clonotype: Being one base from a much bigger clone, this may be a read error. The chain couples TRBV6-2 or TRBV6-3 to TRBJ2-7; 7 bases map to TRBD2. Germline assignment: CDR1 MNHEY and CDR2 SVGEGT. The CDR3 spans 15 residues. The CDR3 is CSSSYGGRSSYEQYF. The CDR3 DNA sequence: TGTTCCAGCAGTTATGGCGGGAGAAGCTCCTACGAGCAGTACTTC.

This clonotype was found many times. V is TRBV30 and J is TRBJ2-1; D call uncertain. The CDR3 is made up of 11 amino acids. CDR1 is GTSNPN and CDR2 is SVGIG in the germline V gene (reference sequence). The V end was cut by 3 bases, the J end by 9 bases, with 9 bases between. The CDR3 nucleotides are TGTGCCTGGAGAGGTCGCGGTGAGCAGTTCTTC. Amino acid sequence: CAWRGRGEQFF.

This clonotype was seen more than once but under ten times. Written as DNA, the CDR3 is TGCAGTGCTACCCCCGGGACAGTGATCGGTGAGCAGTTCTTC. Its protein product is CSATPGTVIGEQFF. J is TRBJ2-1 and V is TRBV20-1; 7 bases line up with TRBD1. This CDR3 comprises 14 residues. Germline V gives CDR1 DFQATT, CDR2 SNEGSKA (reference sequence). The V and J ends lost 4 bases and 9 bases, in that order; junction bases with no gene match: 12.